This record concerns one T cell receptor (beta chain) sequence. The length of the CDR3 is 14 residues. Germline values: CDR1 SQVTM, CDR2 ANQGSEA. V lost 3 bases and J lost 2; bases outside the gene matches: 6. As originally analysed: Nucleated cell counts were estimated from reference gene primer amplification. Sequencing was performed with immunoSEQ multiplex PCR; in TCRdb, only in-frame clones are kept and a portion is missing. V, J and clone size are taken as reported in that table, and D and trimming were inferred from the DNA itself. The sample lists about 84,000 clones; approximately 82% were seen once. The data belong to a study of blood T cell repertoires in COVID-19. Overall study context: Samples came from the United States, Italy and Spain, spanning acute and convalescent COVID-19. PBMCs, B-cell-depleted T cells, or T cells were the source of the cDNA or gDNA that made up the material.

The rearrangement joins TRBV29-1 to TRBJ1-1, with 7 positions matching TRBD1. This receptor was taken from a man older than 75 with active or convalescent COVID-19. The sample was peripheral blood. Here the CDR3 DNA reads TGCAGCGTTGAGAAGGGACAGATTAACACTGAAGCTTTCTTT. Protein sequence: CSVEKGQINTEAFF.